This paragraph reports one T cell receptor beta chain. Trimming removed 1 base at V and 7 bases at J, with 9 bases between. Germline V gene sequence: CDR1 MNHEY, CDR2 SVGEGT. This CDR3 is 13 amino acids long. This sample is drawn from a study of T cells in Graves' hyperthyroidism and ophthalmopathy. The TCR beta CDR3 regions underwent amplification using RNA transcripts as the source. HTBI primers were used for first-round RT-PCR of the TCR CDR3. TCRdb recomputed calls from the multiplex PCR reads with MiXCR, one row per CDR3 protein. The data show about 640,000 distinct CDR3 sequences, roughly 15% seen once. Patients with uncontrolled infections, other autoimmune diseases, pregnancy or lactation were excluded.

The rearrangement links TRBV6-2 or TRBV6-3 to TRBJ2-3; no clear D. This sequence was found in a woman between 45 and 60 years old with Graves' ophthalmopathy. The sequencing sample was made of blood. CDR3 sequence (DNA): TGTGCCAGCAGTTACTTGGCCTATCATACGCAGTATTTT. Its protein product is CASSYLAYHTQYF.